The 8 T cell receptor beta chains reported below all come from one sample, sequenced in a study of T cells in Graves' hyperthyroidism and ophthalmopathy. Regions amplified from RNA transcripts were the TCR beta CDR3 regions. Using the HTBI primer set, a first-round RT-PCR was run on the TCR CDR3. From the multiplex PCR reads, TCRdb called clonotypes with MiXCR, one entry per CDR3 protein. This table holds roughly 630,000 distinct CDR3 sequences, approximately 14% found once. Sequencing was done on a sample of blood. The receptor source for this set is a woman in her twenties or thirties with Graves' hyperthyroidism.

This clonotype was detected a few times. This chain links TRBV7-6 with TRBJ2-1, with a weak D call TRBD2 (5 bases). V was shortened by 5 bases and J by 5 bases, with 16 bases between the two germline ends. Germline V lookup: CDR1 SGHVS, CDR2 FNYEAQ. The CDR3 sequence is 15 residues long. Here the CDR3 DNA reads TGTGCCAGCAGCGGCCGGATAGCGCAACACAATGAGCAGTTCTTC. Protein sequence: CASSGRIAQHNEQFF.

The chain uses TRBV5-1 and TRBJ1-2; D remains unclear. CDR1 is SGHRS, CDR2 YFSETQ, per germline. Trimming took off 4 bases at V and 6 bases at J, with 13 bases between the two ends. This CDR3 contains 13 residues. CDR3 in DNA: TGCGCCAGCAGCCCCCAATTAGAGCATGGCTACACCTTC. Protein: CASSPQLEHGYTF.

Concerning this clonotype itself: Germline and junction disagree at one end, which may indicate a read error. The genes are TRBV18 and TRBJ2-1, with no clear D. The CDR3 runs 12 residues. Germline V gives CDR1 KGHSH, CDR2 LQKENI. The CDR3 DNA sequence: TGTGTCAGCTCACCCCAAAACAATGAGCAGTTCTTC. This translates into CVSSPQNNEQFF.

This clonotype has at least ten counts. This sequence joins TRBV30 and TRBJ2-5; TRBD2 aligns across 8 bases. Germline-derived CDR1 and CDR2 are GTSNPN and SVGIG (reference sequence). The CDR3 extends over 16 amino acids. Trimming took 2 bases from V and 5 from J; bases not matched to a gene: 13. As DNA, the CDR3 is TGTGCCTGGAGTTTTCAGAGCGGGAGAAGAGGGGAGACCCAGTACTTC. Its protein product is CAWSFQSGRRGETQYF.

This clonotype appeared many times. The genes are TRBV7-3 and TRBJ2-1; D is tentatively TRBD1 or TRBD2 (5 bases each). CDR1 is SGHTA and CDR2 is FQGTGA in the germline V gene. Trimming shortened V by 4 bases and J by 12 bases, and 13 bases separated the two germline ends. There are 12 residues in the CDR3. The CDR3 protein is CASSSRGDRQFF. As DNA, the CDR3 is TGTGCCAGCAGCTCAAGGGGAGATAGGCAGTTCTTC.

This clonotype showed up many times. The V and J genes are TRBV18 and TRBJ1-1, with D perhaps TRBD1 (5 bases). Trimming removed 3 bases at V and 0 bases at J, with 8 bases between. There are 14 residues in the CDR3. Germline V gene sequence: CDR1 KGHSH, CDR2 LQKENI. CDR3 bases: TGTGCCAGCTCACCGGGGGGAATGAACACTGAAGCTTTCTTT. This gives the protein CASSPGGMNTEAFF.

This clonotype was seen repeatedly, ten times or more. The chain is built from TRBV20-1 and TRBJ2-2; D is ambiguous. Germline CDR1 DFQATT, CDR2 SNEGSKA (reference sequence). Trimming removed 1 base from V and 1 base from J, with 10 bases in between. The CDR3 length is 15 residues. CDR3 loop: CSARGLHGNTGELFF. CDR3 DNA sequence: TGCAGTGCTAGAGGACTCCACGGGAACACCGGGGAGCTGTTTTTT.

This sequence joins TRBV28 and TRBJ2-4; TRBD2 matches 9 bases. Germline CDR1 reads MDHEN; CDR2 reads SYDVKM. The J segment lost 0 bases and the V segment lost 10 bases, leaving 4 bases of the junction unmatched. CDR3 size: 14 residues. CDR3: CATIAGVAKNIQYF. The CDR3 DNA sequence: TGTGCCACAATAGCGGGAGTAGCCAAAAACATTCAGTACTTC.